Shown below are 8 T cell receptor beta chains from a single sample sequenced in a study of CD8 T cells in Susac syndrome. RNA totalling roughly 0.5 to 1 ug underwent reverse transcription with random hexamers. TCRdb re-analysed the immunoSEQ multiplex PCR reads in MiXCR, keeping a single row per CDR3 protein. The repertoire includes around 160,000 distinct CDR3 sequences, approximately 92% of them detected once, and more than 0.11% sits in the top ten. Material: CD4+ T cells from PBMCs. Receptor source: a human donor in good health.

In this sample, this clonotype turned up once. The V and J genes are TRBV5-1 and TRBJ1-1; no reliable D call. The CDR3 consists of 14 residues. V lost 0 bases, J lost 1 base, and 7 bases lay in between. Germline V gene data show CDR1 as SGHRS and CDR2 as YFSETQ. CDR3 sequence reads: CASSLDTANTEAFF. The CDR3 DNA reads as TGCGCCAGCAGCTTGGATACGGCGAACACTGAAGCTTTCTTT.

The table lists this clonotype with a count of one. This chain links TRBV2 with TRBJ1-1, with D possibly TRBD1 on 5 matching bases. In germline, CDR1 is SNHLY, CDR2 FYNNEI. This CDR3 has 12 amino acids. The V end was cut by 4 bases, the J end by 7 bases, with 10 bases between. CDR3 loop: CASSGSGGEAFF. In DNA form, the CDR3 reads TGTGCCAGCAGTGGAAGTGGGGGTGAAGCTTTCTTT. The full variable domain, completed using reference TRBV2 and TRBJ1-1, is EPEVTQTPSHQVTQMGQEVILRCVPISNHLYFYWYRQILGQKVEFLVSFYNNEISEKSEIFDDQFSVERPDGSNFTLKIRSTKLEDSAMYFCASSGSGGEAFFGQGTRLTVV.

As DNA, the CDR3 is TGTGCCAGCAGGGGAGACAACCAAGAGACCCAGTACTTC. This encodes CASRGDNQETQYF. This sequence joins TRBV12-3 or TRBV12-4 and TRBJ2-5; D perhaps matches TRBD2 (5 bases). The CDR3 runs 13 residues. Trimming pared 6 bases from V and 0 bases from J, leaving 8 bases between.

This chain joins TRBV2 and TRBJ1-2, with 7 bases lining up with TRBD1. Losses at the gene ends were 3 bases for V and 7 bases for J; bases not matched to a gene: 8. Germline CDR1 is SNHLY and CDR2 is FYNNEI. The CDR3 extends over 14 amino acids. The CDR3 here is CASSDTGVVGGYTF. The CDR3 DNA sequence: TGTGCCAGCAGTGATACAGGGGTTGTGGGTGGCTACACCTTC. Using reference TRBV2 and TRBJ1-2 for the parts outside the CDR3, the full variable domain is EPEVTQTPSHQVTQMGQEVILRCVPISNHLYFYWYRQILGQKVEFLVSFYNNEISEKSEIFDDQFSVERPDGSNFTLKIRSTKLEDSAMYFCASSDTGVVGGYTFGSGTRLTVV.

The genes are TRBV4-2 and TRBJ2-5, with TRBD2 matching 7 bases. The CDR3 covers 16 residues. V trimming: 1 base; J trimming: 1 base; junction bases outside the gene matches: 6. CDR1 is LGHNA, CDR2 YNFKEQ, per germline. The CDR3 DNA reads TGTGCCAGCAGCCAAGCTGGGGTAGCGGGCCAAGAGACCCAGTACTTC. This translates into CASSQAGVAGQETQYF.

V and J are TRBV7-9 and TRBJ2-1; the D is unclear. The CDR3 sequence is 11 residues long. V shed 1 base and J shed 10 bases, with 5 bases lying between them. Germline V CDR1 and CDR2: SEHNR, FQNEAQ (reference sequence). This chain's CDR3 is CASSLEREQFF. In DNA form, the CDR3 reads TGTGCCAGCAGCTTAGAACGAGAGCAGTTCTTC.

The gene calls are TRBV4-1 and TRBJ2-7; D is perhaps TRBD2 (5 bases). Germline values: CDR1 MGHRA, CDR2 YSYEKL. This CDR3 contains 14 residues. V was cut by 3 bases and J by 2 bases, with 11 bases left in between. CDR3 coding DNA: TGCGCCAGCAGCCATCGAGGGAGAACCTACGAGCAGTACTTC. This sequence encodes CASSHRGRTYEQYF.

The chain recombines TRBV7-9 with TRBJ2-5; D might be TRBD2 (6 bases). V dropped 6 bases and J dropped 4 bases, with 9 bases sitting between them. The CDR3 length is 12 residues. From germline, CDR1 is SEHNR and CDR2 FQNEAQ (reference sequence). The CDR3 DNA reads as TGTGCCAGCAGTTGGGACTTAGAGACCCAGTACTTC. Amino acid sequence: CASSWDLETQYF.